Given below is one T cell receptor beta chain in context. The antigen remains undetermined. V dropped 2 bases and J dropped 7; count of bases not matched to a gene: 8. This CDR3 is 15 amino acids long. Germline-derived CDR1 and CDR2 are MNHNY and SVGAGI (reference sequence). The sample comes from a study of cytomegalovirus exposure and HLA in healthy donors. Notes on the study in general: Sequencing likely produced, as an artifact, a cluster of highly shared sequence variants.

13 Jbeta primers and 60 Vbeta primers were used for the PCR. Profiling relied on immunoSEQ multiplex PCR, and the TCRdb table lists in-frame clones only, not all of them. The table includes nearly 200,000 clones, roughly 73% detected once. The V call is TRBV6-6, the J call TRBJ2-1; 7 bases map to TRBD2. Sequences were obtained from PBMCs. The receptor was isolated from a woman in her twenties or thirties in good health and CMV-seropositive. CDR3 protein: CASSYPGGRGNEQFF. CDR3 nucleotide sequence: TGTGCCAGCAGTTACCCTGGCGGGAGAGGGAATGAGCAGTTCTTC.